The 32 T cell receptor beta chains presented below share a single source sample, sequenced in a study of CD8 T cells in ankylosing spondylitis. A single record per CDR3 protein comes from TCRdb applying MiXCR to the 5' RACE reads. Seen here are 30,000 to 45,000 distinct CDR3 sequences, 10% observed once, and the top ten hold around 16%. The sample consisted of blood, either unsorted or a sorted T cell fraction (not recorded which). The receptors derive from a male donor with ankylosing spondylitis or in good health (not recorded which).

Ten or more counts support this clonotype. This chain's CDR3 is CASSFSGNEQYF. The CDR3 DNA reads TGTGCCAGCAGTTTTTCAGGGAACGAGCAGTACTTC. This sequence joins TRBV28 and TRBJ2-7; a possible D gene is TRBD1 (5 bases). The germline gives CDR1 MDHEN, CDR2 SYDVKM. The CDR3 length is 12 residues. Trimming removed 3 bases at V and 5 bases at J, with 8 bases between. Complete variable domain (other parts from reference TRBV28 and TRBJ2-7): DVKVTQSSRYLVKRTGEKVFLECVQDMDHENMFWYRQDPGLGLRLIYFSYDVKMKEKGDIPEGYSVSREKKERFSLILESASTNQTSMYLCASSFSGNEQYFGPGTRLTVT.

J is TRBJ2-7 and V is TRBV6-5; TRBD1 is a possible D gene (6 bases). CDR3 length: 14 amino acids. CDR1 is MNHEY and CDR2 is SVGAGI in the germline V gene. The V gene lost 4 bases and the J gene lost 2 bases, with 12 bases spanning the gap. CDR3 sequence reads: CASSSPGHTYEQYF. CDR3 nucleotide sequence: TGTGCCAGCAGTTCACCGGGACATACCTACGAGCAGTACTTC.

This clonotype was detected ten times or more. This chain links TRBV29-1 with TRBJ2-7; D is unclear. CDR1 SQVTM and CDR2 ANQGSEA come from the germline V gene. V was trimmed by 1 base and J by 1 base, leaving 2 bases between them. The CDR3 totals 11 residues. CDR3 region: CSVEVSYEQYF. In DNA form, the CDR3 reads TGCAGCGTTGAAGTGTCCTACGAGCAGTACTTC.

This clonotype was seen at least ten times. The gene calls are TRBV6-1 and TRBJ2-1; a weak D match, TRBD2 (6 bases). Trimming cost V 6 bases and J 4 bases, with 10 bases left between them. Per germline, CDR1 MNHNS and CDR2 SASEGT. CDR3 length equals 13 residues. The CDR3 nucleotides read TGTGCCAGCAGCGACGGGGGTTACAATGAGCAGTTCTTC. It encodes CASSDGGYNEQFF.

This clonotype showed up many times. The chain is built from TRBV28 and TRBJ2-2; D remains unclear. CDR1 is MDHEN and CDR2 is SYDVKM in the germline V gene. The CDR3 is made up of 14 amino acids. Trimming took 1 base from V and 7 from J, leaving 10 bases between them. CDR3: CASSLFVGLGELFF. CDR3 nucleotide sequence: TGTGCCAGCAGTTTATTTGTTGGCCTCGGGGAGCTGTTTTTT.

In this sample, this clonotype turned up many times. The chain is built from TRBV6-2 or TRBV6-3 and TRBJ2-2, with 7 nucleotides matching TRBD2. V was clipped by 5 bases and J by 1 base; unmatched bases: 7. Germline V CDR1 and CDR2: MNHEY, SVGEGT. This CDR3 contains 16 residues. The CDR3 here is CASSPTSDVNTGELFF. The CDR3 region has the DNA TGTGCCAGCAGTCCTACTAGCGACGTGAACACCGGGGAGCTGTTTTTT.

This clonotype appeared many times. This chain links TRBV5-1 with TRBJ1-5; D remains ambiguous. CDR1 and CDR2 from the germline V gene are SGHRS and YFSETQ. The CDR3 covers 15 residues. V was cut by 4 bases and J by 6 bases, with 17 bases left in between. Written as DNA, the CDR3 is TGCGCCAGCAGCGCGTTGGACGGTCTTGCTCAGCCCCAGCATTTT. Translation gives CASSALDGLAQPQHF.

Ten or more counts support this clonotype. J is TRBJ2-6 and V is TRBV20-1; 12 bases fit TRBD2. Germline lookup yields CDR1 DFQATT and CDR2 SNEGSKA (reference sequence). The J segment lost 2 bases and the V segment lost 5 bases, leaving 7 bases of the junction unmatched. The length of the CDR3 is 17 residues. CDR3 DNA sequence: TGCAGTGCTCGCCTACTAGCGGGAGGCACTGGGGCCAACGTCCTGACTTTC. Its protein product is CSARLLAGGTGANVLTF.

Ten or more counts support this clonotype. The V gene is TRBV6-5, the J gene TRBJ2-1, with D tentatively TRBD2 (7 bases). The CDR3 length is 13 residues. Germline values: CDR1 MNHEY, CDR2 SVGAGI. V lost 2 bases and J 9 bases, leaving 11 bases between the germline ends. The CDR3 is CASSYEGGAEQFF. The CDR3 DNA reads as TGTGCCAGCAGTTACGAAGGGGGGGCTGAGCAGTTCTTC.

V and J are TRBV5-1 and TRBJ2-7; 8 bases are shared with TRBD1. With V trimmed by 2 bases and J by 4 bases, 11 bases remained unmatched. Per the germline V gene, CDR1 is SGHRS and CDR2 is YFSETQ. This CDR3 contains 16 residues. DNA for the CDR3: TGCGCCAGCAGCTTTCGCCCAGGGGGCCAGAAATACGAGCAGTACTTC. It yields the protein CASSFRPGGQKYEQYF.

The rearrangement uses TRBV10-3 and TRBJ2-2; D gene uncertain. The germline V gene has CDR1 ENHRY and CDR2 SYGVKD. This CDR3 contains 11 residues. The ends were cut back, 6 bases at V and 3 bases at J, with 2 bases in the middle. CDR3 nucleotides: TGTGCCATCAGGGACACCGGGGAGCTGTTTTTT. Translated, it gives CAIRDTGELFF.

This clonotype has ten or more counts. The V call is TRBV20-1, the J call TRBJ1-5; a possible D gene is TRBD1 (6 bases). Trimming left V 3 bases short and J 0 bases short, with 15 bases between. CDR3 length: 16 residues. In germline, CDR1 is DFQATT, CDR2 SNEGSKA (reference sequence). The CDR3 bases are TGCAGTGCTAGCTCGGGGGGCCACTATAGCAATCAGCCCCAGCATTTT. Translation gives CSASSGGHYSNQPQHF.

This clonotype was found many times. The CDR3 DNA reads TGTGCCAGCAGCCGACGGACTAGCGGGAGCCAAGAGACCCAGTACTTC. It codes for CASSRRTSGSQETQYF. The V and J genes are TRBV3-1 and TRBJ2-5; TRBD2 agrees at 13 bases. The J segment lost 1 base and the V segment lost 4 bases, leaving 3 bases of the junction unmatched. CDR1 and CDR2 from the germline V gene are LGHDT and YNNKEL (reference sequence). This CDR3 region has 16 residues.

This clonotype was counted at least ten times. J is TRBJ2-1 and V is TRBV5-1; TRBD2 aligns across 10 bases. Germline V gene lookup returns CDR1 SGHRS and CDR2 YFSETQ. The V gene end was trimmed by 0 bases and the J gene end by 0 bases; junction bases not matched to a gene: 3. The CDR3 consists of 17 residues. The CDR3 region has the DNA TGCGCCAGCAGCTTGGAACCTAGCGGGAGCTCCTACAATGAGCAGTTCTTC. This codes for CASSLEPSGSSYNEQFF.

This clonotype came up many times. The chain recombines TRBV6-2 or TRBV6-3 with TRBJ2-7; D gene uncertain. Per germline, CDR1 MNHEY and CDR2 SVGEGT. The V end was cut by 0 bases, the J end by 1 base, with 4 bases between. This CDR3 is built from 13 residues. CDR3 in DNA: TGTGCCAGCAGTTACTCGTGGTCCTACGAGCAGTACTTC. Amino acids: CASSYSWSYEQYF.

The rearrangement uses TRBV3-1 and TRBJ2-3; 7 bases agree with TRBD2. Losses at the gene ends were 5 bases for V and 6 bases for J; bases not matched to a gene: 8. The germline CDR1 and CDR2 sequences are LGHDT and YNNKEL (reference sequence). The CDR3 totals 14 residues. CDR3 in DNA: TGTGCCAGCAGCTTCCTAGCGGTCCGTGATACGCAGTATTTT. This encodes CASSFLAVRDTQYF.

This clonotype was counted ten times or more. For the CDR3, the DNA is TGCAGTGCCCTAGCCCCGAACACCGGGGAGCTGTTTTTT. As protein: CSALAPNTGELFF. The chain couples TRBV20-1 to TRBJ2-2; D possibly corresponds to TRBD2 (5 bases). Trimming stripped 6 bases from V and 0 bases from J, with 8 bases between. The length of the CDR3 is 13 residues. Per germline, CDR1 DFQATT and CDR2 SNEGSKA (reference sequence).

This chain joins TRBV2 and TRBJ2-3; 9 bases match TRBD2. This CDR3 has 16 residues. Germline values: CDR1 SNHLY, CDR2 FYNNEI. J was trimmed by 0 bases and V by 1 base; bases with no gene match: 2. CDR3 DNA: TGTGCCAGCAGTGAAGGTAGCGGGAGTAGCACAGATACGCAGTATTTT. It specifies CASSEGSGSSTDTQYF.

In its sample, this clonotype was seen many times. This chain connects TRBV15 to TRBJ2-3; weak D call: TRBD1 (5 bases). Germline V gene lookup returns CDR1 LNHNV and CDR2 YYDKDF (reference sequence). The V gene lost 3 bases and the J gene lost 6 bases, with 16 bases spanning the gap. CDR3 size: 15 residues. CDR3 sequence (DNA): TGTGCCACCAGCAGGAATAACCAGGGCCGGGATACGCAGTATTTT. Translated, it gives CATSRNNQGRDTQYF.

This clonotype was seen at least ten times. The V call is TRBV12-3 or TRBV12-4, the J call TRBJ2-7; D not certain. The CDR3 contains 14 residues. The V and J ends lost 6 bases and 3 bases respectively, with 15 bases between them. The DNA of the CDR3 is TGTGCCAGCAGCCCCCCCTACGTAGGCTACGAGCAGTACTTC. This sequence encodes CASSPPYVGYEQYF.

This clonotype was counted a single time. This CDR3 reads CASSVEGGKGYEQYF. Written as DNA, the CDR3 is TGTGCCAGCAGCGTAGAGGGAGGGAAGGGCTACGAGCAGTACTTC. The V gene is TRBV27, the J gene TRBJ2-7; TRBD2 matches at 7 bases. The germline gives CDR1 MNHEY, CDR2 SMNVEV (reference sequence). The CDR3 runs to 15 residues. V gave up 6 bases and J gave up 3 bases; unmatched junction bases: 11.

This clonotype was found many times. This rearrangement joins TRBV19 to TRBJ2-5; no clear D gene. The V and J ends lost 3 bases and 3 bases respectively, with 2 bases between them. The germline gives CDR1 LNHDA, CDR2 SQIVND (reference sequence). The CDR3 totals 11 residues. The CDR3 here is CASSMEETQYF. CDR3 nucleotides: TGTGCCAGTAGTATGGAAGAGACCCAGTACTTC.

V usage is TRBV2 and J usage is TRBJ2-3; TRBD2 matches 8 bases. The ends lost 4 bases at V and 0 bases at J; junction bases unmatched: 12. The CDR3 has 18 amino acids. Germline V gene lookup returns CDR1 SNHLY and CDR2 FYNNEI. The CDR3 coding sequence is TGTGCCAGCAGTGTAGAGCTAGCGGGTTTCACTAGCACAGATACGCAGTATTTT. It codes for CASSVELAGFTSTDTQYF.

The sample holds many counts of this clonotype. This sequence joins TRBV25-1 and TRBJ1-1, with unresolved D. CDR3 length: 11 amino acids. The germline CDR1 and CDR2 sequences are MGHDK and SYGVNS. The V gene lost 6 bases and the J gene lost 1 base, with 3 bases spanning the gap. The CDR3, as DNA: TGTGCCAGCAGGGGGAACACTGAAGCTTTCTTT. Its translation is CASRGNTEAFF.

This clonotype appeared many times. V is TRBV6-6 and J is TRBJ2-7, with no clear D. The CDR3 consists of 13 residues. Between the trimmed V and J ends, which lost 8 bases and 1 base, there was a span of 12 bases. Germline lookup yields CDR1 MNHNY and CDR2 SVGAGI (reference sequence). CDR3 coding DNA: TGTGCCAGCGGGAAGCAGGAGTCCTACGAGCAGTACTTC. It is translated as CASGKQESYEQYF.

This clonotype was seen ten or more times. This sequence joins TRBV4-2 and TRBJ2-7; 10 bases fit TRBD1. The CDR3 runs 17 residues. Germline CDR1 and CDR2: LGHNA and YNFKEQ. V gave up 1 base and J gave up 6 bases; unmatched junction bases: 12. Here the CDR3 reads CASSQGVRGTGVREQYF. DNA of the CDR3: TGTGCCAGCAGCCAAGGAGTCAGAGGGACAGGGGTACGCGAGCAGTACTTC.

Ten or more counts support this clonotype. The J gene is TRBJ1-5, the V gene TRBV20-1; 7 nucleotides line up with TRBD1. Germline V gene data show CDR1 as DFQATT and CDR2 as SNEGSKA (reference sequence). The CDR3 is 15 amino acids. After removal of 1 base from V and 0 bases from J, the junction contained 3 bases not matched to a gene. The CDR3 nucleotides are TGCAGTGCTAGAGCCGGGACAGATAGCAATCAGCCCCAGCATTTT. Its translation: CSARAGTDSNQPQHF.

This clonotype was found many times. V gene TRBV4-2 combines with J gene TRBJ2-5; D unresolved. V was pared by 4 bases and J by 0 bases, with 6 bases between. CDR3 length: 13 amino acids. Germline V gene lookup returns CDR1 LGHNA and CDR2 YNFKEQ. The CDR3 nucleotides read TGTGCCAGCAGCCCAATATACCAAGAGACCCAGTACTTC. Translation: CASSPIYQETQYF.

This clonotype has ten or more counts. V gene TRBV25-1 combines with J gene TRBJ2-1; either TRBD1 or TRBD2 may fit D (6 bases each). Per the germline V gene, CDR1 is MGHDK and CDR2 is SYGVNS. The CDR3 consists of 15 residues. V lost 8 bases and J 6 bases, leaving 20 bases between the germline ends. The CDR3, as DNA: TGTGCCAGCTCGATTGGGGGCAGCGGGTTCAATGAGCAGTTCTTC. This sequence encodes CASSIGGSGFNEQFF.

This clonotype came up many times. The chain recombines TRBV27 with TRBJ1-6; 8 nucleotides match TRBD1. V trimming: 5 bases; J trimming: 9 bases; junction bases outside the gene matches: 6. Per germline, CDR1 MNHEY and CDR2 SMNVEV (reference sequence). The CDR3 sequence is 14 residues long. The CDR3 region has the DNA TGTGCCAGCAGTACGACAGGGGAAGTTTCACCCCTCCACTTT. It yields the protein CASSTTGEVSPLHF.

In this sample, this clonotype turned up many times. CDR3 in amino acids: CASRPPPGQGTDTQYF. CDR3 DNA: TGTGCCAGCAGGCCACCGCCGGGACAGGGGACAGATACGCAGTATTTT. The chain carries TRBV6-1 and TRBJ2-3; 10 positions agree with TRBD1. Germline V gene lookup returns CDR1 MNHNS and CDR2 SASEGT. This CDR3 contains 16 residues. Unmatched junction bases numbered 9, after V lost 6 bases and J lost 3 bases.

The sample holds many counts of this clonotype. This chain links TRBV5-8 with TRBJ2-7; 7 bases are a match to TRBD2. The V segment lost 0 bases and the J segment 7 bases; nucleotides outside the gene matches: 7. Germline CDR1 and CDR2: SGHTS and YDEGEE. This CDR3 spans 14 amino acids. For the CDR3, the DNA is TGTGCCAGCAGCTTGGGACTGGGAGGGGATGAGCAGTACTTC. Its protein product is CASSLGLGGDEQYF.